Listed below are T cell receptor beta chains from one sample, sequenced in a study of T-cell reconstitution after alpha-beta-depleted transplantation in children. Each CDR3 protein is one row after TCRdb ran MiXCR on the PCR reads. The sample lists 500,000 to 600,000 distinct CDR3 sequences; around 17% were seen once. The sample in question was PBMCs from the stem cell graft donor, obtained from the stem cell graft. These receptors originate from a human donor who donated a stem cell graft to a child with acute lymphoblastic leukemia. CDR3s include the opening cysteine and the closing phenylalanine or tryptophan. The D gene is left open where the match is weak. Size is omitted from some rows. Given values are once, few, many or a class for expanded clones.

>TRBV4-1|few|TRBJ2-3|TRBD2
TGCGCCAGCAGCCAAGTGGCTAGCGGGAGTCTAGATACGCAGTATTTT
CASSQVASGSLDTQYF
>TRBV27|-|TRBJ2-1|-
TGTGCCAGCAGCCACTACTCCTACAATGAGCAGTTCTTC
CASSHYSYNEQFF
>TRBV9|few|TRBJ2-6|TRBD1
TGTGCCAGCAGAGGGGACAGTAAAGCTGGGGCCAACGTCCTGACTTTC
CASRGDSKAGANVLTF
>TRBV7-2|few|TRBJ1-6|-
TGTGCCAGCAGCCCGATCGGACAATATAATTCACCCCTCCACTTT
CASSPIGQYNSPLHF
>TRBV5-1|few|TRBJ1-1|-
TGCGCCAGCAGCTTGGGGCTCAAGGGCACTGAAGCTTTCTTT
CASSLGLKGTEAFF
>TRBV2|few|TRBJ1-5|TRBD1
TGTGCCAGCCAGGGGGACCTCAATCAGCCCCAGCATTTT
CASQGDLNQPQHF
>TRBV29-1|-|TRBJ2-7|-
TGCAGCGTTGAAGATTTGGAGGGATACGAGCAGTACTTC
CSVEDLEGYEQYF
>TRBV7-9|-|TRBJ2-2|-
TGTGCCAGCAGCTCCGCGTTGAAGAAGGGCGGGGAGCTGTTTTTT
CASSSALKKGGELFF
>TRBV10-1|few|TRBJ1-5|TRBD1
TGCGCCAGCAGCTCGGACAGGGAGGGTCAGCCCCAGCATTTT
CASSSDREGQPQHF
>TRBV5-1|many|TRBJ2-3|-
TGCGCCAGCAGCTTACCGACAGATACGCAGTATTTT
CASSLPTDTQYF
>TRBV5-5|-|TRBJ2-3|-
TGTGCCAGCAGCTTGGTTGTGGGGGCAGCCACAGATACGCAGTATTTT
CASSLVVGAATDTQYF
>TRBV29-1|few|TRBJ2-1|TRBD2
TGCAGCGTTGAAACTAGCGCGAGCTCCTACAATGAGCAGTTCTTC
CSVETSASSYNEQFF
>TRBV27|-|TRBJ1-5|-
TGTGCCAGTTCAGACCCCTCGTTCGTAGGGGGTAGGAGCAATCAGCCCCAGCATTTT
CASSDPSFVGGRSNQPQHF
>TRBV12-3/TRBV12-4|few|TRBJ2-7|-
TGTGCCAGCAGTTTAGGCGCAGGGAGGTCCTACGAGCAGTACTTC
CASSLGAGRSYEQYF
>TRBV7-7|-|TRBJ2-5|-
TGTGAACAGGGGGGGGAAGAGACCCAGTACTTC
CEQGGEETQYF
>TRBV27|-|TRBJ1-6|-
TGTGCCAGCAGTTTTGGTTCAGGAAATAATTCACCCCTCCACTTT
CASSFGSGNNSPLHF
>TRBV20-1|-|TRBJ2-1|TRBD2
TGCAGTGCTAGAGATGGGTCGGTGGTAGCGGGACAGTTCTTC
CSARDGSVVAGQFF
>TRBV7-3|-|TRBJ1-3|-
TGTGCCAGCAGCTTAGGACCGAACTCTGGAAACACCATATATTTT
CASSLGPNSGNTIYF
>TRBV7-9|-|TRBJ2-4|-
TGTGCCAGCAGCTTAGGGGGGGCTGGAACCAAAAACATTCAGTACTTC
CASSLGGAGTKNIQYF
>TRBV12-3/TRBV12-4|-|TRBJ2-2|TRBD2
TGTGCCAGCAGTTTAGCTAGCGGGAGGTCGACCGGGGAGCTGTTTTTT
CASSLASGRSTGELFF
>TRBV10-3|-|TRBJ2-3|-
TGTGCCATCAGGGACCTACCGAACACAGATACGCAGTATTTT
CAIRDLPNTDTQYF
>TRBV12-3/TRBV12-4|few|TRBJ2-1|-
TGTGCCAGCAGTCCAGGGGAGCGCCGGGATGAGCAGTTCTTC
CASSPGERRDEQFF
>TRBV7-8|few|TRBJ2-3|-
TGTGCCAGCAGCTTGGCCCAACTGATTCGGGCGCAGTATTTT
CASSLAQLIRAQYF
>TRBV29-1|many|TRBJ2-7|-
TGCAGCGTTGAGGCAGGAGGCTACGAGCAGTACTTC
CSVEAGGYEQYF
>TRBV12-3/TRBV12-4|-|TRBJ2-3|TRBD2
TGTGCCAGCAGTGCCAGCCTAGCGGGAAATACAGATACGCAGTATTTT
CASSASLAGNTDTQYF
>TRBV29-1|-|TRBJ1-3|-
TGCAGCGTTGAGGACCGATCCCTCTCTGGAAACACCATATATTTT
CSVEDRSLSGNTIYF
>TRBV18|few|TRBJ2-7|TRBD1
TGTGCCAGCAGCCCGACAGGGGGCGGGTACGAGCAGTACTTC
CASSPTGGGYEQYF
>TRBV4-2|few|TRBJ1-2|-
TGTGCCAGCAGCCAAGTGGCAGGTTTCTATGGCTACACCTTC
CASSQVAGFYGYTF
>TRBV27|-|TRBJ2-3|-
TGTGCCAGCAGTCTATCCGTGGCAGGTGTAAACACAGATACGCAGTATTTT
CASSLSVAGVNTDTQYF
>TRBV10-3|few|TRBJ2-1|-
TGTGCCATCAGTGAGCCACAAAGGGGAACAGAGCAGTTCTTC
CAISEPQRGTEQFF
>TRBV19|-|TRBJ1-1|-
TGTGCCAGTAGTATAAACGGGAACACTGAAGCTTTCTTT
CASSINGNTEAFF
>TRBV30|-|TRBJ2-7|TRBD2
TGTGCCTGGAACCTCGGGACTAGGAGGAGCACCTACGAGCAGTACTTC
CAWNLGTRRSTYEQYF
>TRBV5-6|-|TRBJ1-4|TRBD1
TGTGCCAGCAGCTTGGAGGTTGGCAACAGGGGTTCTAATGAAAAACTGTTTTTT
CASSLEVGNRGSNEKLFF
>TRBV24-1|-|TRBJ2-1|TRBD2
TGTGCCACCGGATCAGCGGGACTCTACAATGAGCAGTTCTTC
CATGSAGLYNEQFF
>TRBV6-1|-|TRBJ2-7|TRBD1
TGTGCCAGCAGACCCGGTAGAGGGACAGGGAATGCCTACGAGCAGTACTTC
CASRPGRGTGNAYEQYF
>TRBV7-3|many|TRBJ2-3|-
TGTGCCAGCAGCTTAGGGCGGGGCACAGATACGCAGTATTTT
CASSLGRGTDTQYF
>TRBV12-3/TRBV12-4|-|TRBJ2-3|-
TGTGCCAGCAGCCGGCAGAGGGGCACAGATACGCAGTATTTT
CASSRQRGTDTQYF
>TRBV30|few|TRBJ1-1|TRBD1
TGTGCCTGGACCCCATGGGACAGCTTGAACACTGAAGCTTTCTTT
CAWTPWDSLNTEAFF
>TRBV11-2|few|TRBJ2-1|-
TGTGCCAGCACCAAAGAGGTAGTACAAGGTCAACATGAGCAGTTCTTC
CASTKEVVQGQHEQFF
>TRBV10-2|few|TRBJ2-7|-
TGCGCCAGCAGCCCGACTGTGGTCTACGAGCAGTACTTC
CASSPTVVYEQYF
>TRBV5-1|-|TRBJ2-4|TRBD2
TGCGCCAGCAGCTTGAGTTTCAGCGGGGGCGAAAACATTCAGTACTTC
CASSLSFSGGENIQYF
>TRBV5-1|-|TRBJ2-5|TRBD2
TGCGCCAGCACACCGGGGGCACTAGCGGGAAAAGAGACCCAGTACTTC
CASTPGALAGKETQYF
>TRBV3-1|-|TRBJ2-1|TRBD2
TGTGCCAGCAGCCAAGATCGTGCTAGCGGGAAAGGACGTGAGCAGTTCTTC
CASSQDRASGKGREQFF
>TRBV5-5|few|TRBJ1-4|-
TGTGCCAGCAGCTTCGTCCCGGCAACTAATGAAAAACTGTTTTTT
CASSFVPATNEKLFF
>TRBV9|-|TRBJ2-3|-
TGTGCCAGCAGCGCCGAAAGGAGCTACACAGATACGCAGTATTTT
CASSAERSYTDTQYF
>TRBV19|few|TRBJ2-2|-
TGTGCCAGTAGTATAGAGACAGTTCGCGACACCGGGGAGCTGTTTTTT
CASSIETVRDTGELFF
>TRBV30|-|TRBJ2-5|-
TGTGCCTGGAGTTTGTGGGGGGAGACCCAGTACTTC
CAWSLWGETQYF
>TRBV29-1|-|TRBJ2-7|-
TGCAGCGTTGTGTCGAGGGCCGACTACGAGCAGTACTTC
CSVVSRADYEQYF
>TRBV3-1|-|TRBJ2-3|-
TGTGCCAGCAGCCAAGGGGTACAGTTCACAGATACGCAGTATTTT
CASSQGVQFTDTQYF
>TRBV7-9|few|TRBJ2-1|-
TGTGCCAGCAGCTTACCCCAAAACTATATTCCGAACTTC
CASSLPQNYIPNF
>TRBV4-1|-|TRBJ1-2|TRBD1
TGCGCCAGCAGCCCATGGACAGGGAATTATGGCTACACCTTC
CASSPWTGNYGYTF
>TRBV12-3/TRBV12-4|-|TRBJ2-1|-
TGTGCCAGCAGTATCGCGGGAAGTTACAATGAGCAGTTCTTC
CASSIAGSYNEQFF
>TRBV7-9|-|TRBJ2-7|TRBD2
TGTGCCAGCAGCCCCGAGGGACTAGCGGGAGTCAACGAGCAGTACTTC
CASSPEGLAGVNEQYF
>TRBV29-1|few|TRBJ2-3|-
TGCAGCGTTGTAGGGGGTAGGACAGATACGCAGTATTTT
CSVVGGRTDTQYF